The rows below give T cell receptor beta chains drawn from one sample of a study of identical twins. One entry per CDR3 protein results from TCRdb running MiXCR on the 5' RACE reads. This repertoire shows about 700,000 distinct CDR3 sequences, about 9.4% found once; its top ten account for approximately 0.94%. The same sample was also used in a study of yellow fever vaccine responses in identical twins.

Sequences were obtained from PBMCs. The receptor source for this set is a woman under 30 in good health. The conserved cysteine and the conserved F or W are not part of the CDR3 here. The order of the fields is V gene, J gene, CDR3 protein.

V gene: TRBV12-3/TRBV12-4
J gene: TRBJ2-7
CDR3 protein: ASSLTNEQY

V gene: TRBV28
J gene: TRBJ1-1
CDR3 protein: ASSFVTENTEAF

V gene: TRBV12-3/TRBV12-4
J gene: TRBJ1-2
CDR3 protein: ASSLIGGAGGYT

V gene: TRBV27
J gene: TRBJ2-1
CDR3 protein: ASSPSGNNEQF

V gene: TRBV6-1
J gene: TRBJ2-5
CDR3 protein: ASSRTSGSGETQY

V gene: TRBV7-2
J gene: TRBJ2-1
CDR3 protein: ASSLAVGWQGASREQF

V gene: TRBV7-2
J gene: TRBJ2-5
CDR3 protein: ASSPQTQGTQY

V gene: TRBV12-3/TRBV12-4
J gene: TRBJ2-3
CDR3 protein: ASRLAGTTDTQY

V gene: TRBV27
J gene: TRBJ2-3
CDR3 protein: ASSLGDQGPPADTQY

V gene: TRBV25-1
J gene: TRBJ2-7
CDR3 protein: ASRGGVNPYEQY